The 20 T cell receptor beta chains below come from one sample, sequenced in a study of blood T cell repertoires in COVID-19. TCRdb's copy holds only in-frame clones and misses some; the assay was immunoSEQ multiplex PCR. The table shows over 90,000 clones, with approximately 86% occurring only once. The sample was peripheral blood. These receptors were obtained from a woman between 50 and 59 years old with COVID-19, enrolled during active disease.

This clone has more than one count but fewer than ten. The rearrangement uses TRBV6-1 and TRBJ1-2, with D hard to call. The V gene's germline CDR1 is MNHNS and CDR2 SASEGT. This CDR3 contains 15 residues. The V end lost 1 base, the J end lost 2 bases, and 11 bases lay between the germline ends. CDR3 DNA sequence: TGTGCCAGCAGTGAAGGGAGGGATGCGAACTATGGCTACACCTTC. Translated: CASSEGRDANYGYTF.

The CDR3 spells CASSLATASNQPQHF. CDR3 in DNA: TGTGCCAGCAGTTTAGCGACAGCAAGCAATCAGCCCCAGCATTTT. This chain uses TRBV28 with TRBJ1-5; D perhaps matches TRBD1 (5 bases). Looked up from germline, CDR1 is MDHEN and CDR2 is SYDVKM. V was trimmed by 2 bases and J by 1 base, leaving 9 bases between them. The CDR3 length is 15 residues. Using reference TRBV28 and TRBJ1-5 for the parts outside the CDR3, the full variable domain is DVKVTQSSRYLVKRTGEKVFLECVQDMDHENMFWYRQDPGLGLRLIYFSYDVKMKEKGDIPEGYSVSREKKERFSLILESASTNQTSMYLCASSLATASNQPQHFGDGTRLSIL.

The chain joins TRBV7-9 to TRBJ1-1; unclear D gene. In germline, CDR1 is SEHNR, CDR2 FQNEAQ (reference sequence). V lost 5 bases to trimming and J lost 1 base, with 8 bases between them. This CDR3 has 13 amino acids. The CDR3 here is CASSLPQNTEAFF. CDR3 nucleotide sequence: TGTGCCAGCAGCCTGCCACAGAACACTGAAGCTTTCTTT.

CDR3 region: CASIMATSSYNEQFF. The CDR3 DNA reads as TGTGCCAGCATTATGGCGACTAGCTCCTACAATGAGCAGTTCTTC. The J gene is TRBJ2-1, the V gene TRBV7-8, with a weak D call TRBD2 (6 bases). This CDR3 comprises 15 residues. With 7 bases removed from V and 0 bases from J, the gap between germline ends came to 13 bases. Germline V gives CDR1 SGHVS, CDR2 FQNEAQ.

V and J are TRBV5-4 and TRBJ1-4; D not resolved. CDR3 length: 13 residues. Germline loops: CDR1 SGHNT, CDR2 YYREEE (reference sequence). V shed 4 bases and J shed 5 bases, with 9 bases lying between them. The CDR3 sequence is CASSPTVNEKLFF. The DNA for the CDR3 is TGTGCCAGCAGCCCCACAGTGAATGAAAAACTGTTTTTT.

Details on this clone: One end of the junction fails to match germline, which may point to a read error. This rearrangement joins TRBV30 to TRBJ2-7; weak D call: TRBD2 (5 bases). The germline gives CDR1 GTSNPN, CDR2 SVGIG (reference sequence). This CDR3 has 16 amino acids. The CDR3 protein is CAWRDFFEPLSYVQYF. CDR3 bases: TGTGCCTGGAGGGACTTTTTCGAACCCCTCTCCTACGTGCAGTACTTC.

The chain has TRBV11-3 and TRBJ1-6; D ambiguous. Germline CDR1 is SGHNT and CDR2 is YENEEA. This CDR3 comprises 15 residues. The V and J ends lost 7 bases and 7 bases respectively, with 17 bases between them. The CDR3 DNA is TGTGCCAGCATGGAGTCTGGAGTTAAAAATTCACCCCTCCACTTT. Translated, it gives CASMESGVKNSPLHF.

Only one count was recorded for this clone. V and J are TRBV14 and TRBJ2-7, with 7 bases fitting TRBD1. From germline, CDR1 is SGHDN and CDR2 FVKESK. Germline trimming cut 4 bases from V and 1 base from J; bases unmatched to any gene: 7. The CDR3 consists of 15 residues. Here the CDR3 DNA reads TGTGCCAGCAGCCGGGGGACAGCTATTTCCTACGAGCAGTACTTC. As protein: CASSRGTAISYEQYF.

The chain carries TRBV28 and TRBJ2-3, with D hard to call. The germline CDR1 and CDR2 sequences are MDHEN and SYDVKM. V was clipped by 4 bases and J by 2 bases, with 16 bases between them. The CDR3 runs 16 residues. The CDR3 loop is CASSWADLRSTDTQYF. DNA of the CDR3: TGTGCCAGCAGTTGGGCCGATCTCCGATCCACAGATACGCAGTATTTT.

The chain couples TRBV19 to TRBJ2-7, with D possibly matching TRBD2 (5 bases). The V end lost 5 bases, the J end lost 4 bases, and 6 bases lay between the germline ends. Germline lookup yields CDR1 LNHDA and CDR2 SQIVND (reference sequence). This CDR3 has 11 amino acids. The CDR3 protein is CASSRGYEQYF. The CDR3 coding sequence is TGTGCCAGTAGTCGGGGTTACGAGCAGTACTTC.

This chain joins TRBV2 and TRBJ2-3; 10 bases are shared with TRBD2. V dropped 6 bases and J dropped 3; count of bases not matched to a gene: 6. Germline values: CDR1 SNHLY, CDR2 FYNNEI. The length of the CDR3 is 15 residues. The CDR3 here is CASRETSGLTDTQYF. CDR3 nucleotide sequence: TGTGCCAGCAGGGAGACTAGCGGGCTAACAGATACGCAGTATTTT. Filled out from reference TRBV2 and TRBJ2-3, the complete variable domain reads EPEVTQTPSHQVTQMGQEVILRCVPISNHLYFYWYRQILGQKVEFLVSFYNNEISEKSEIFDDQFSVERPDGSNFTLKIRSTKLEDSAMYFCASRETSGLTDTQYFGPGTRLTVL.

Turning to this clone: One end of the junction is discordant with germline, which a read error may explain. The rearrangement links TRBV5-1 to TRBJ2-1; D not certain. The CDR3 contains 13 residues. Germline loops: CDR1 SGHRS, CDR2 YFSETQ. CDR3 nucleotides: TGCGCCAGCAGCTTGGGGCAGTTGGATAGTCGGGTCTTC. Encoded protein: CASSLGQLDSRVF. The whole variable domain, remainder taken from reference TRBV5-1 and TRBJ2-1, is KAGVTQTPRYLIKTRGQQVTLSCSPISGHRSVSWYQQTPGQGLQFLFEYFSETQRNKGNFPGRFSGRQFSNSRSEMNVSTLELGDSALYLCASSLGQLDSRVFGPGTRLTVL.

V and J are TRBV6-1 and TRBJ2-1; no clear D. Germline lookup yields CDR1 MNHNS and CDR2 SASEGT. The ends were cut back, 1 base at V and 8 bases at J, with 6 bases in the middle. The CDR3 extends over 12 amino acids. DNA for the CDR3: TGTGCCAGCAGTGAAGGGCGGTATGAGCAGTTCTTC. Translating gives CASSEGRYEQFF.

This clone was recorded a few times. This chain connects TRBV4-1 to TRBJ2-2; 8 nucleotides line up with TRBD1. The CDR3 has 18 residues. Germline V CDR1 and CDR2: MGHRA, YSYEKL. With 0 bases clipped from V and 4 bases from J, the junction kept 10 bases outside the gene matches. CDR3 DNA: TGCGCCAGCAGCCAAGATAGCTCGGACAGGGCGGCCACCGGGGAGCTGTTTTTT. Its protein is CASSQDSSDRAATGELFF.

The J gene is TRBJ1-6, the V gene TRBV4-3; D not resolved. Germline CDR1 and CDR2: LGHNA and YSLEER. This CDR3 spans 15 amino acids. Trimming left V 0 bases short and J 8 bases short, with 11 bases between. The CDR3 nucleotides are TGCGCCAGCAGCCAAGATCCCCGAGAGGATTCACCCCTCCACTTT. As protein: CASSQDPREDSPLHF.

This clone turned up a few times. Other nucleotide sequences from this sample produce the same CDR3. This chain's CDR3 is CASRGGDSYNEQFF. The CDR3 DNA is TGTGCCAGCCGGGGGGGGGACTCCTACAATGAGCAGTTCTTC. The chain employs TRBV6-5 and TRBJ2-1; TRBD2 matches 8 bases. Germline V gene data show CDR1 as MNHEY and CDR2 as SVGAGI. The V and J ends lost 8 bases and 0 bases, in that order; junction bases with no gene match: 3. The CDR3 has 14 residues.

The V gene is TRBV7-7, the J gene TRBJ2-5; D is possibly TRBD1 (6 bases). V was shortened by 5 bases and J by 3 bases, with 16 bases between the two germline ends. The CDR3 loop spans 15 amino acids. CDR1 and CDR2 (germline): SSHAT, FNYEAQ (reference sequence). The CDR3 DNA reads as TGTGCCAGCAGCCGGCGTGGGGGCGATGAAGAGACCCAGTACTTC. It specifies CASSRRGGDEETQYF. Variable domain in full (rest from reference TRBV7-7 and TRBJ2-5): GAGVSQSPRYKVTKRGQDVTLRCDPISSHATLYWYQQALGQGPEFLTYFNYEAQPDKSGLPSDRFSAERPEGSISTLTIQRTEQRDSAMYRCASSRRGGDEETQYFGPGTRLLVL.

This clone has a single count. The chain recombines TRBV7-2 with TRBJ2-1; D perhaps matches TRBD1 (5 bases). V was clipped by 1 base and J by 2 bases, with 12 bases between them. Germline V lookup: CDR1 SGHTA, CDR2 FQGNSA. The CDR3 is made up of 16 amino acids. The CDR3 protein is CASSLVHRPPYNEQFF. For the CDR3, the DNA is TGTGCCAGCAGCTTAGTTCACAGGCCCCCCTACAATGAGCAGTTCTTC.

This clone was counted between two and nine times. V usage is TRBV6-2 or TRBV6-3 and J usage is TRBJ1-5; 10 bases are shared with TRBD1. This CDR3 spans 16 amino acids. CDR1 and CDR2 (germline): MNHEY, SVGEGT. V was clipped by 5 bases and J by 1 base; unmatched bases: 5. CDR3 in amino acids: CASSGQGGISNQPQHF. The CDR3 region has the DNA TGTGCCAGCAGTGGACAGGGGGGCATAAGCAATCAGCCCCAGCATTTT.

This chain uses TRBV7-2 with TRBJ2-4, with 9 bases fitting TRBD2. CDR1 is SGHTA, CDR2 FQGNSA, per germline. This CDR3 spans 17 amino acids. The J segment lost 8 bases and the V segment lost 5 bases, leaving 16 bases of the junction unmatched. Here the CDR3 DNA reads TGTGCCAGCAGCCCGGGGTTTCTAGCGGGGAAATCGGACATTCAGTACTTC. Its protein is CASSPGFLAGKSDIQYF.